These 13 T cell receptor beta chains originate from one sample sequenced in a study of blood T cell repertoires in COVID-19. Clones were read by immunoSEQ multiplex PCR, and TCRdb kept only the in-frame ones, dropping some. This table has 250,000 or so clones, roughly 82% appearing once. What was sequenced was PBMCs or T cells enriched from blood (not recorded which). The receptors stem from a woman in her forties or fifties who had recovered from COVID-19.

The chain uses TRBV5-4 and TRBJ1-2; D is perhaps TRBD1 (5 bases). Deletions cut 4 bases from V and 6 bases from J, with 22 bases between. The CDR3 sequence is 16 residues long. Germline CDR1 SGHNT, CDR2 YYREEE (reference sequence). CDR3: CASSPRGGDFLNGYTF. As DNA, the CDR3 is TGTGCCAGCAGCCCCAGAGGAGGGGATTTTCTTAATGGCTACACCTTC.

V usage is TRBV7-8 and J usage is TRBJ1-1; D gene uncertain. CDR1 SGHVS and CDR2 FQNEAQ come from the germline V gene. Between the trimmed V and J ends, which lost 5 bases and 5 bases, there was a span of 12 bases. The CDR3 length is 13 residues. The CDR3 region has the DNA TGTGCCAGCAGCCGCCTACCGGGGACTGAAGCTTTCTTT. Protein: CASSRLPGTEAFF.

The chain combines TRBV15 with TRBJ2-1; 8 nucleotides match TRBD2. The CDR3 spans 17 residues. Trimming removed 0 bases from V and 4 bases from J; junction bases left unmatched: 8. Germline V gene data show CDR1 as LNHNV and CDR2 as YYDKDF (reference sequence). The CDR3 loop is CATSRDVSGSVYNEQFF. The CDR3 bases are TGTGCCACCAGCAGAGATGTAAGCGGGAGCGTTTACAATGAGCAGTTCTTC.

The chain carries TRBV5-4 and TRBJ2-2; 11 bases are a match to TRBD2. The CDR3 extends over 16 amino acids. V shed 4 bases and J 5 bases; nucleotides not matched to a gene: 7. The V gene's germline CDR1 is SGHNT and CDR2 YYREEE (reference sequence). This CDR3 is CASSPRLAGRTGELFF. The DNA of the CDR3 is TGTGCCAGCAGCCCCCGACTAGCGGGAAGAACCGGGGAGCTGTTTTTT.

CDR3 protein: CASSLGTVGEAFF. The CDR3 DNA reads TGTGCCAGCAGCCTCGGGACAGTCGGTGAAGCTTTCTTT. The chain is built from TRBV5-4 and TRBJ1-1; 7 bases fit TRBD1. J was trimmed by 7 bases and V by 4 bases; bases with no gene match: 7. Germline V gene sequence: CDR1 SGHNT, CDR2 YYREEE (reference sequence). There are 13 residues in the CDR3.

Worth noting for this clone: A read error may produce the germline difference seen at one junction end. The V call is TRBV7-7, the J call TRBJ1-1, with 9 nucleotides matching TRBD1. Germline values: CDR1 SSHAT, CDR2 FNYEAQ (reference sequence). The CDR3 covers 14 residues. The CDR3 here is CASSPGQGLTEAFF. CDR3 in DNA: TGTGCTAGCAGCCCGGGACAGGGCCTCACTGAAGCTTTCTTT.

This clone was counted between two and nine times. The rearrangement links TRBV9 to TRBJ2-1; D not certain. Germline assignment: CDR1 SGDLS and CDR2 YYNGEE. V gave up 3 bases and J gave up 6 bases, with 10 bases separating them. This CDR3 has 13 residues. The CDR3 DNA sequence: TGTGCCAGCAGCGGCCATACCGGCAATGAGCAGTTCTTC. Encoded protein: CASSGHTGNEQFF.

The genes are TRBV30 and TRBJ2-2; 7 positions agree with TRBD1. Germline CDR1 and CDR2: GTSNPN and SVGIG (reference sequence). The length of the CDR3 is 14 residues. J was trimmed by 4 bases and V by 7 bases; bases with no gene match: 9. In DNA, the CDR3 is TGTGCCTCAGTCAGGGGGATAGTCACCGGGGAGCTGTTTTTT. This gives the protein CASVRGIVTGELFF.

The chain recombines TRBV24-1 with TRBJ1-2, with D hard to call. Per germline, CDR1 KGHDR and CDR2 SFDVKD. This CDR3 is built from 13 residues. The V and J ends lost 4 bases and 6 bases respectively, with 11 bases between them. CDR3 nucleotide sequence: TGTGCCACCAGTGACGCGCGGATGGATGGCTACACCTTC. It is translated as CATSDARMDGYTF.

This sequence joins TRBV6-2 or TRBV6-3 and TRBJ2-7, with a weak D call TRBD1 (6 bases). CDR3 size: 17 residues. The germline V and J ends were trimmed by 2 bases and 5 bases, with 22 bases remaining between them. Germline values: CDR1 MNHEY, CDR2 SVGEGT. As DNA, the CDR3 is TGTGCCAGCAGTTACGGTGTTTCGTACAGGGTGAGGAACGAGCAGTACTTC. This gives the protein CASSYGVSYRVRNEQYF.

This chain connects TRBV6-2 or TRBV6-3 to TRBJ2-1, with TRBD2 matching 11 bases. The CDR3 extends over 16 amino acids. Losses at the gene ends were 5 bases for V and 9 bases for J; bases not matched to a gene: 12. Germline V gene lookup returns CDR1 MNHEY and CDR2 SVGEGT. CDR3 residues: CASSPPGTSGGGEQFF. The CDR3 nucleotides are TGTGCCAGCAGTCCCCCCGGGACTAGCGGCGGTGGTGAGCAGTTCTTC.

The chain uses TRBV19 and TRBJ1-1, with TRBD1 matching over 7 bases. This CDR3 contains 19 residues. Germline assignment: CDR1 LNHDA and CDR2 SQIVND (reference sequence). V was pared by 4 bases and J by 6 bases, with 23 bases of the junction left unmatched. CDR3 bases: TGTGCCAGTAGTACTCGACGGACAGGAGGCGGCTCTACTGGGGCTGAAGCTTTCTTT. Translation: CASSTRRTGGGSTGAEAFF.

The genes are TRBV27 and TRBJ1-5; D unclear. CDR1 and CDR2 (germline): MNHEY, SMNVEV (reference sequence). The CDR3 has 13 amino acids. V was shortened by 6 bases and J by 0 bases, with 6 bases between the two germline ends. The CDR3 protein is CASRLHSNQPQHF. DNA of the CDR3: TGTGCCAGCAGACTACATAGCAATCAGCCCCAGCATTTT.